The TCR beta chain under discussion was sequenced for a study of blood T cell repertoires in COVID-19. Study-level background: Spain, Italy and the United States supplied samples that represented acute and convalescent COVID-19. PBMCs, B-cell-depleted T cells, or T cells provided the cDNA or gDNA that made up the material.

Per the original data handling: Quantification of nucleated cells was approximated via reference gene primer amplification. Libraries were prepared by immunoSEQ multiplex PCR; TCRdb keeps only in-frame clonotypes and omits some of them. V and J calls and clone size are as listed in that table; D and trimming were resolved from the DNA. The repertoire includes about 23,000 clones, about nine tenths of them detected once, and 9% to 15% sits in the top ten. The clonotype was recovered from a woman of 80 years or more with active or convalescent COVID-19. What was sequenced was peripheral blood.

The DNA for the CDR3 is TGTGCCAGCAGCTTAGAAGGCGGGACGAACACTGAAGCTTTCTTT. This codes for CASSLEGGTNTEAFF. The chain couples TRBV11-3 to TRBJ1-1, with D possibly matching TRBD1 (5 bases). The CDR3 consists of 15 residues. The V end lost 0 bases, the J end lost 1 base, and 9 bases lay between the germline ends. CDR1 and CDR2 from the germline V gene are SGHNT and YENEEA. The full variable domain, with the rest looked up from reference TRBV11-3 and TRBJ1-1, is EAGVVQSPRYKIIEKKQPVAFWCNPISGHNTLYWYLQNLGQGPELLIRYENEEAVDDSQLPKDRFSAERLKGVDSTLKIQPAELGDSAVYLCASSLEGGTNTEAFFGQGTRLTVV.